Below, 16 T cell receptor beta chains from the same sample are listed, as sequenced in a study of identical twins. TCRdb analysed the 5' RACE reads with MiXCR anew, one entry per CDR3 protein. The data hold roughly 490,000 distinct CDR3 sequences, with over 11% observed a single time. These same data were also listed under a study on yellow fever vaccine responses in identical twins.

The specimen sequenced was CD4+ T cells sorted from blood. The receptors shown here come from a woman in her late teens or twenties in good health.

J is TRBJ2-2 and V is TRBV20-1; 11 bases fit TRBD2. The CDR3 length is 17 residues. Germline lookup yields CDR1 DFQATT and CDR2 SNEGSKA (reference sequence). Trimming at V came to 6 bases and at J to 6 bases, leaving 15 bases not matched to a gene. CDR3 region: CSAPLMGSGLAAGELFF. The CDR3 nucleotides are TGCAGTGCCCCTCTCATGGGATCGGGACTAGCGGCCGGGGAGCTGTTTTTT.

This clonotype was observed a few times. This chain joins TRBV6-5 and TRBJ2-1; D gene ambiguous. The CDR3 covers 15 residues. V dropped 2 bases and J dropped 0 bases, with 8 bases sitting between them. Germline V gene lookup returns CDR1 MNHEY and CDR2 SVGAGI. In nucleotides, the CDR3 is TGTGCCAGCAGTTACACGGCCAGCTCCTACAATGAGCAGTTCTTC. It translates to CASSYTASSYNEQFF.

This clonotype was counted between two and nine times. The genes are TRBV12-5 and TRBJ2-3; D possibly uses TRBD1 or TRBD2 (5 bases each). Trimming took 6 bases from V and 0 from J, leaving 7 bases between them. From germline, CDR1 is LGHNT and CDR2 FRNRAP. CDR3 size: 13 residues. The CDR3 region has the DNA TGTGCTAGTGGAAGGGACAGCACAGATACGCAGTATTTT. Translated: CASGRDSTDTQYF. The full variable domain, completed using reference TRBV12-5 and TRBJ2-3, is DARVTQTPRHKVTEMGQEVTMRCQPILGHNTVFWYRQTMMQGLELLAYFRNRAPLDDSGMPKDRFSAEMPDATLATLKIQPSEPRDSAVYFCASGRDSTDTQYFGPGTRLTVL.

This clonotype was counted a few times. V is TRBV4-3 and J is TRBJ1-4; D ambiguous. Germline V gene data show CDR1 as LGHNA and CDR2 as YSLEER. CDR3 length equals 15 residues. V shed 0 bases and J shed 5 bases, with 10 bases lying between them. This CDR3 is CASSQDLAGNEKLFF. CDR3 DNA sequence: TGCGCCAGCAGCCAAGATTTGGCCGGGAATGAAAAACTGTTTTTT.

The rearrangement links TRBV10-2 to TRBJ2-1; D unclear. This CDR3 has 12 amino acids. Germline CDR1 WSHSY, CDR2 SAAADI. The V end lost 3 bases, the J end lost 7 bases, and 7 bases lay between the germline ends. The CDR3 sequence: CASSDLRNEQFF. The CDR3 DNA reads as TGCGCCAGCAGTGATTTGAGGAATGAGCAGTTCTTC.

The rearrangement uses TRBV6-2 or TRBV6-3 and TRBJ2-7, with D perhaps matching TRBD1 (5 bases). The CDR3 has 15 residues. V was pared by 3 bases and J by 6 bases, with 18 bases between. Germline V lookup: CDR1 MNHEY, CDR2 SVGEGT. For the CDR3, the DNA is TGTGCCAGCAGTTATCGGCAGGGAAAAGATTGCGAGCAGTACTTC. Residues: CASSYRQGKDCEQYF.

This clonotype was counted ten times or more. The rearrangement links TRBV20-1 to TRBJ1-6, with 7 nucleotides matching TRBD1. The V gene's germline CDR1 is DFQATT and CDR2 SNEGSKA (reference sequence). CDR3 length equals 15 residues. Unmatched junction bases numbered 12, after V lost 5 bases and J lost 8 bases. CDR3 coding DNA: TGCAGTGCTGGCGAGACAGGGACAGTTGATTCACCCCTCCACTTT. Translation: CSAGETGTVDSPLHF.

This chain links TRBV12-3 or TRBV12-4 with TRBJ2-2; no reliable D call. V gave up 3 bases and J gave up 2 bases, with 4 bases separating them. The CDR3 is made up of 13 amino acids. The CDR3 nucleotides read TGTGCCAGCAGTTTCTCTAACACCGGGGAGCTGTTTTTT. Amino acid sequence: CASSFSNTGELFF.

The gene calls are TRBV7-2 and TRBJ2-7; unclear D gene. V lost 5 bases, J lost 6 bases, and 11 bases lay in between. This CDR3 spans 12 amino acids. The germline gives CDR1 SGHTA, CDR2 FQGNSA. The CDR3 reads CASSHPASEQYF. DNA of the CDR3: TGTGCCAGCAGCCACCCAGCGTCCGAGCAGTACTTC.

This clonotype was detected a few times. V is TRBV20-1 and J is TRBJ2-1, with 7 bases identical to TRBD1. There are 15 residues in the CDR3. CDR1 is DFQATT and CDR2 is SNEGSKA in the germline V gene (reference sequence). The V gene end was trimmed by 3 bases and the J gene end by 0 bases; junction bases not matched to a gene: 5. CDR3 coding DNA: TGCAGTGCTAGTGGTACAGGGGCCTCCTACAATGAGCAGTTCTTC. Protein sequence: CSASGTGASYNEQFF.

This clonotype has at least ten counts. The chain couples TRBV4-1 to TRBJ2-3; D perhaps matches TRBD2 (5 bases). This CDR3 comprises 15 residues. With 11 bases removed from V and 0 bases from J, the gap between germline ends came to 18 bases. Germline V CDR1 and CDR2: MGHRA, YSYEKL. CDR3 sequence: CAGIEREGSTDTQYF. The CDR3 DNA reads TGCGCCGGCATTGAGAGGGAAGGGAGCACAGATACGCAGTATTTT.

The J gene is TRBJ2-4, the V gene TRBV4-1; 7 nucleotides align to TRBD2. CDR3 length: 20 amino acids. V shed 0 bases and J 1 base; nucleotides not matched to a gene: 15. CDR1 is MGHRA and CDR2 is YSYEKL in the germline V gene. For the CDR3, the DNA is TGCGCCAGCAGCCAAGAATTGGCGCAGGGCCGTAGCGGGGCCAAAAACATTCAGTACTTC. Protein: CASSQELAQGRSGAKNIQYF.

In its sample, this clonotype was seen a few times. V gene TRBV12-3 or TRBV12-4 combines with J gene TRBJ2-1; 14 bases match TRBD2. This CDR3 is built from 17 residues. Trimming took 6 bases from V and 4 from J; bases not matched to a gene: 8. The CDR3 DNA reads TGTGCCAGCAGCCCCGGGACTAGCGGGAGAAGGTACAATGAGCAGTTCTTC. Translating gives CASSPGTSGRRYNEQFF.

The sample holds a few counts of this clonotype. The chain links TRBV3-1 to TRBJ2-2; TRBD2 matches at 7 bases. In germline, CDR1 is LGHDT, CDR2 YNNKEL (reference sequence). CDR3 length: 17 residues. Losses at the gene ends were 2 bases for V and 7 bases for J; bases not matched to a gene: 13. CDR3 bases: TGTGCCAGCAGCCAACTGGGAGGGAGGGCCGGAGTCGGGGAGCTGTTTTTT. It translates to CASSQLGGRAGVGELFF.

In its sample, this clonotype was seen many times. The CDR3 loop is CASRGSVEQFF. CDR3 DNA sequence: TGTGCCAGCAGGGGGTCGGTTGAGCAGTTCTTC. V gene TRBV12-3 or TRBV12-4 combines with J gene TRBJ2-1, with no clear D. The V and J ends lost 6 bases and 9 bases respectively, with 9 bases between them. This CDR3 region has 11 residues.

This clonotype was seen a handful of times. CDR3 DNA: TGTGCCACAACACGGGGCATGGGGGAGACCCAGTACTTC. Its protein product is CATTRGMGETQYF. V usage is TRBV10-3 and J usage is TRBJ2-5, with D perhaps assigned TRBD1 or TRBD2 (5 bases each). The V gene's germline CDR1 is ENHRY and CDR2 SYGVKD. Trimming left V 10 bases short and J 5 bases short, with 17 bases between. This CDR3 is built from 13 residues.